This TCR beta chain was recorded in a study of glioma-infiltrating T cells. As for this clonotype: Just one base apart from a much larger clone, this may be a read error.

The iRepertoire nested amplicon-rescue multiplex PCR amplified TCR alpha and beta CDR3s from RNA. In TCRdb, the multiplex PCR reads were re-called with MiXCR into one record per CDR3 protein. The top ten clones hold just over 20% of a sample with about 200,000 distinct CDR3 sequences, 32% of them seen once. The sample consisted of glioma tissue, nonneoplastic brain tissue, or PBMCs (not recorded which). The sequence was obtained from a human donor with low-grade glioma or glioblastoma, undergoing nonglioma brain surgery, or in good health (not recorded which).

The CDR3 here is CASSSRPGQGTYEKYF. CDR3 bases: TGTGCCAGCAGCTCGCGCCCGGGACAGGGCACCTACGAGAAGTACTTC. The chain links TRBV6-1 to TRBJ2-7, with TRBD1 matching 9 bases. The CDR3 consists of 16 residues. Germline V gene lookup returns CDR1 MNHNS and CDR2 SASEGT.